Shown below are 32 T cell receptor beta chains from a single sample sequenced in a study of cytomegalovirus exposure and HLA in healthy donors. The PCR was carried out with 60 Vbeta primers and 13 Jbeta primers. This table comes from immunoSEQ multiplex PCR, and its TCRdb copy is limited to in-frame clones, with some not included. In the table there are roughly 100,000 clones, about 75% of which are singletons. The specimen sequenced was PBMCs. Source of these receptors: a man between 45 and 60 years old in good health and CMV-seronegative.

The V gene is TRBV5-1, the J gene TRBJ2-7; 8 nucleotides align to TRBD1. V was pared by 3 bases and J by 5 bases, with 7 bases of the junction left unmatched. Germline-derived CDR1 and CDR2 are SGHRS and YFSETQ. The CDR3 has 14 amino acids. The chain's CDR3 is CASSWTGFGDEQYF. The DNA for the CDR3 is TGCGCCAGCAGCTGGACAGGGTTCGGGGACGAGCAGTACTTC.

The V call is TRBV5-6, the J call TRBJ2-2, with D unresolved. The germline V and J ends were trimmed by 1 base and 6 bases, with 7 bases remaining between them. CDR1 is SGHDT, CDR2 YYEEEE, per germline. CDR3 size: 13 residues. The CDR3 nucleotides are TGTGCCAGCAGCTTGCGGGTGGCCGGGGAGCTGTTTTTT. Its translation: CASSLRVAGELFF.

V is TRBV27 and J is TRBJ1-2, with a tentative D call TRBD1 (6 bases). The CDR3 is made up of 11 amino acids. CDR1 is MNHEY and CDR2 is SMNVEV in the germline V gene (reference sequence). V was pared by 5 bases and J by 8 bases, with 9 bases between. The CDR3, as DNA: TGTGCCAGCAGTACAGGGTACGGCTACACCTTC. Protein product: CASSTGYGYTF.

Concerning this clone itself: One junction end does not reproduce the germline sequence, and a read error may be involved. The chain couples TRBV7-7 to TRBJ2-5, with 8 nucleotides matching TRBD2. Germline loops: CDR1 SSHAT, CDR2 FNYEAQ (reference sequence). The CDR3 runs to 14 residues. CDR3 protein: CASSLVGGGETQYF. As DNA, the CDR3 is TGTGCTAGCAGCTTAGTCGGGGGGGGAGAGACCCAGTACTTC.

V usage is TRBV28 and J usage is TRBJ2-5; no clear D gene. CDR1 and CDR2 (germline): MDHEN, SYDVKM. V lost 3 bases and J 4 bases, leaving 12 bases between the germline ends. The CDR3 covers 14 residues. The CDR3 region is CASSLGQERETQYF. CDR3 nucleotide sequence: TGTGCCAGCAGTTTGGGCCAGGAAAGAGAGACCCAGTACTTC.

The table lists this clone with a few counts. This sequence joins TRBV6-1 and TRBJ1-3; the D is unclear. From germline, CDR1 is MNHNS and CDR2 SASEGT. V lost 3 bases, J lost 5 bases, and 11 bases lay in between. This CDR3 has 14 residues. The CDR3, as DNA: TGTGCCAGCAGTGATCCGGGATTTAGAAACACCATATATTTT. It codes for CASSDPGFRNTIYF.

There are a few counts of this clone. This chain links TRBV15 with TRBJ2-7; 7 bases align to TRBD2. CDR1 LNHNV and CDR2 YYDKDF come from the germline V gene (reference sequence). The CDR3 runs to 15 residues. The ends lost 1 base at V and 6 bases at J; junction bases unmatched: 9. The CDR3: CATSRAEGGKLEQYF. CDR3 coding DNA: TGTGCCACCAGCAGAGCGGAGGGAGGGAAACTCGAGCAGTACTTC.

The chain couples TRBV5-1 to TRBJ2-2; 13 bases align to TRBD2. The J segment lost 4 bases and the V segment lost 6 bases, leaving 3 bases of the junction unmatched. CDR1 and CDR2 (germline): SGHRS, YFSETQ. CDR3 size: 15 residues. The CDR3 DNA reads TGCGCCAGCAAACTAGCGGGGGGGCTCACCGGGGAGCTGTTTTTT. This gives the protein CASKLAGGLTGELFF.

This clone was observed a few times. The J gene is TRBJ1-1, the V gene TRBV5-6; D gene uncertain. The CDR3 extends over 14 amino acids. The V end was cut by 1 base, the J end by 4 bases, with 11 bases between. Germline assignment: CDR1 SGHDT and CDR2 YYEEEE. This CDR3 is CASSLTGAVTEAFF. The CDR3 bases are TGTGCCAGCAGCTTGACGGGTGCGGTCACTGAAGCTTTCTTT.

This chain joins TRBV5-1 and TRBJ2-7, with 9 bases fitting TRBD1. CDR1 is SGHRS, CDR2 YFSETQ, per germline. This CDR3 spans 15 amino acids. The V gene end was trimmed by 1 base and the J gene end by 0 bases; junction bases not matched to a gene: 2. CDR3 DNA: TGCGCCAGCAGCTTGACAGGGGGCAGCTCCTACGAGCAGTACTTC. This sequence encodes CASSLTGGSSYEQYF. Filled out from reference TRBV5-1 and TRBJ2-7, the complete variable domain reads KAGVTQTPRYLIKTRGQQVTLSCSPISGHRSVSWYQQTPGQGLQFLFEYFSETQRNKGNFPGRFSGRQFSNSRSEMNVSTLELGDSALYLCASSLTGGSSYEQYFGPGTRLTVT.

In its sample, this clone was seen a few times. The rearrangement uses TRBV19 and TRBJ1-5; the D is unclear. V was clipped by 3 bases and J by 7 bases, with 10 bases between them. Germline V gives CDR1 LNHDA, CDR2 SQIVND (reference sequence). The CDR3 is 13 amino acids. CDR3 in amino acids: CASSMGRSQPQHF. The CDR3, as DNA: TGTGCCAGTAGTATGGGGAGATCCCAGCCCCAGCATTTT.

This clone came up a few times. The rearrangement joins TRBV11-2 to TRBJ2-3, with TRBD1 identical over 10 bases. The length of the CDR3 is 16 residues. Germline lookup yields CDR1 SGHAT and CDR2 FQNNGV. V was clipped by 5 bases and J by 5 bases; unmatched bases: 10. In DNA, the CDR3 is TGTGCCAGCAGCCCAAGACAGGGGGCCGGAGGAGATACGCAGTATTTT. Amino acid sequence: CASSPRQGAGGDTQYF.

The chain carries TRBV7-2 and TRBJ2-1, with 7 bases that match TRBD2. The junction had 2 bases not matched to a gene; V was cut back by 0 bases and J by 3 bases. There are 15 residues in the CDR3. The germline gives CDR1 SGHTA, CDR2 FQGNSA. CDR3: CASSLAERDYNEQFF. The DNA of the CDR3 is TGTGCCAGCAGCTTAGCGGAGCGGGACTACAATGAGCAGTTCTTC. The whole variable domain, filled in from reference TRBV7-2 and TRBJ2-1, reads GAGVSQSPSNKVTEKGKDVELRCDPISGHTALYWYRQSLGQGLEFLIYFQGNSAPDKSGLPSDRFSAERTGGSVSTLTIQRTQQEDSAVYLCASSLAERDYNEQFFGPGTRLTVL.

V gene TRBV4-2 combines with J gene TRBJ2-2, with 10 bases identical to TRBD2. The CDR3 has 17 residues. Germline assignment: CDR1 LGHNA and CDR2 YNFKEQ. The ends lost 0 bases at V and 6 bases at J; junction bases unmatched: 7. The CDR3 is CASSQDYLGLAAGELFF. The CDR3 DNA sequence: TGTGCCAGCAGCCAAGATTATTTAGGACTAGCGGCCGGGGAGCTGTTTTTT.

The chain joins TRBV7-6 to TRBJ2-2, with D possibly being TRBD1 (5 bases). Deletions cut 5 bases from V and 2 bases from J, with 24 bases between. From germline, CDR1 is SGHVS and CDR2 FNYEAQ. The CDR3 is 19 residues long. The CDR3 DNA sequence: TGTGCCAGCAGCCCTAAACCCCGGACGGACAAACGTAACACCGGGGAGCTGTTTTTT. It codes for CASSPKPRTDKRNTGELFF.

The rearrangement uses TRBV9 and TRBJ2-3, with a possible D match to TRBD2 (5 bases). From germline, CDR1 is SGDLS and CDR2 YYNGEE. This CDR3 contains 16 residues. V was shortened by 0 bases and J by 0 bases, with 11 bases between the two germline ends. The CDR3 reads CASSVGSGSSTDTQYF. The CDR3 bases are TGTGCCAGCAGCGTAGGGTCGGGAAGCAGCACAGATACGCAGTATTTT.

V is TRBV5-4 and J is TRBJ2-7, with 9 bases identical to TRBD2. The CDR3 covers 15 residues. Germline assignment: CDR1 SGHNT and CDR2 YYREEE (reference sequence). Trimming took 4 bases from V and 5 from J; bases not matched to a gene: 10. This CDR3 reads CASSPTSGTSNEQYF. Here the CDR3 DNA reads TGTGCCAGCAGCCCAACGTCCGGGACTAGCAACGAGCAGTACTTC.

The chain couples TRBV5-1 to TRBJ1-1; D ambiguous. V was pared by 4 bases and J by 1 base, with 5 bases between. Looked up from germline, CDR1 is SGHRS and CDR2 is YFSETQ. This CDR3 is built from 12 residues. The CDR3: CASSPGNTEAFF. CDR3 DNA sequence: TGCGCCAGCAGCCCGGGGAACACTGAAGCTTTCTTT.

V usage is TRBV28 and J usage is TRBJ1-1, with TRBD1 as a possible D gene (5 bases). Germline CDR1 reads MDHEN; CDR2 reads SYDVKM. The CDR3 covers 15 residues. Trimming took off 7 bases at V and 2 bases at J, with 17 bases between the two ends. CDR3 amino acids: CASNSRWGGNTEAFF. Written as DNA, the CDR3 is TGTGCCAGCAACTCCCGGTGGGGCGGCAACACTGAAGCTTTCTTT.

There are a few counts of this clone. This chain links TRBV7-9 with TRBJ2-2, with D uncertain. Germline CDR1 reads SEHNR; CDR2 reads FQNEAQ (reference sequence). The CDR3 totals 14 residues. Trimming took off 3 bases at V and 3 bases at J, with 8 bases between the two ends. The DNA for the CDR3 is TGTGCCAGCAGCTTTTTCGAGGACACCGGGGAGCTGTTTTTT. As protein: CASSFFEDTGELFF.

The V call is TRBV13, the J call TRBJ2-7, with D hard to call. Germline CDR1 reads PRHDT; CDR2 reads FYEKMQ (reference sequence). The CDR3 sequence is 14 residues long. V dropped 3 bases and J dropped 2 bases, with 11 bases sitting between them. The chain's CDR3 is CASSFLGSTYEQYF. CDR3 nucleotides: TGTGCCAGCAGCTTTTTGGGCTCAACCTACGAGCAGTACTTC.

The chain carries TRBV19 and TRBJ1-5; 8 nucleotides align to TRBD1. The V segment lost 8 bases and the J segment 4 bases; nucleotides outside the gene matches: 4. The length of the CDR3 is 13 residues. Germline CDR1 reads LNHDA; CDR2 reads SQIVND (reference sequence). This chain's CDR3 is CASLDRANQPQHF. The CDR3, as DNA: TGTGCCAGTTTGGACAGGGCGAATCAGCCCCAGCATTTT.

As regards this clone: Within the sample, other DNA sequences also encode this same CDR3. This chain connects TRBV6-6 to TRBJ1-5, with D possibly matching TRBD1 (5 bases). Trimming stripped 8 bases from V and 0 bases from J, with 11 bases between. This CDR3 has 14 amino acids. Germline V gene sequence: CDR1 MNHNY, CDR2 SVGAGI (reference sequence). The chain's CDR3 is CASDTGDSNQPQHF. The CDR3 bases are TGTGCCAGCGACACAGGAGATAGCAATCAGCCCCAGCATTTT.

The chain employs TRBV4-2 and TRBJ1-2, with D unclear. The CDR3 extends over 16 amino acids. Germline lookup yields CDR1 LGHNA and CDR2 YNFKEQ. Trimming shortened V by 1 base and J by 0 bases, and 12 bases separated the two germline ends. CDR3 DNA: TGTGCCAGCAGCCAAGGTCCGGTGGGCACTAACTATGGCTACACCTTC. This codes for CASSQGPVGTNYGYTF.

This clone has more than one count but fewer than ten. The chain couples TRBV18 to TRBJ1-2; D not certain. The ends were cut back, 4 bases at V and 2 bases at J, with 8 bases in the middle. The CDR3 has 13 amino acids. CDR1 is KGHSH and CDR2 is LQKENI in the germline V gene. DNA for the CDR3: TGTGCCAGCTCACAGGACTCGAACTATGGCTACACCTTC. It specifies CASSQDSNYGYTF.

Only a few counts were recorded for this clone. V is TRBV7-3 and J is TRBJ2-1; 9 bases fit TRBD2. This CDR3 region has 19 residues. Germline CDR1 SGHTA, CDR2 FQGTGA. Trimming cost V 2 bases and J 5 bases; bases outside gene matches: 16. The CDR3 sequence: CASSLRAIGLSGGHNEQFF. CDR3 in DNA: TGTGCCAGCAGCTTACGTGCGATAGGTCTAAGCGGGGGGCACAATGAGCAGTTCTTC.

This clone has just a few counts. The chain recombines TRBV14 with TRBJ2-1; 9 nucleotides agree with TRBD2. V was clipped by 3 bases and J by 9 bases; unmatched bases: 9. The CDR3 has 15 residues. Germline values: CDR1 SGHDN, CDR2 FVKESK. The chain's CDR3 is CASSHLETSGSEQFF. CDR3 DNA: TGTGCCAGCAGCCATCTGGAGACTAGCGGCTCTGAGCAGTTCTTC.

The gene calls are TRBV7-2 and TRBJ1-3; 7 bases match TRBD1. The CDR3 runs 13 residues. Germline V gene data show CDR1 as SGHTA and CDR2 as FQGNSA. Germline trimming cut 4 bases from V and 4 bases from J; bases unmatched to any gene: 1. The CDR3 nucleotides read TGTGCCAGCAGCTCGGACAGGGGAAACACCATATATTTT. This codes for CASSSDRGNTIYF. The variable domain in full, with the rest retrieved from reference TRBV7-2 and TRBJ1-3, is GAGVSQSPSNKVTEKGKDVELRCDPISGHTALYWYRQSLGQGLEFLIYFQGNSAPDKSGLPSDRFSAERTGGSVSTLTIQRTQQEDSAVYLCASSSDRGNTIYFGEGSWLTVV.

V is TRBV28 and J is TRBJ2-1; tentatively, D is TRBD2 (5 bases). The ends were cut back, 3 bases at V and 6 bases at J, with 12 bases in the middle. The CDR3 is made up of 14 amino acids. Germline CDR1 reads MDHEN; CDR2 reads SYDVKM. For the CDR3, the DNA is TGTGCCAGCAGTTTCCTCGGGAAAGGCAATGAGCAGTTCTTC. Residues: CASSFLGKGNEQFF. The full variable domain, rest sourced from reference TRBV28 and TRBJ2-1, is DVKVTQSSRYLVKRTGEKVFLECVQDMDHENMFWYRQDPGLGLRLIYFSYDVKMKEKGDIPEGYSVSREKKERFSLILESASTNQTSMYLCASSFLGKGNEQFFGPGTRLTVL.

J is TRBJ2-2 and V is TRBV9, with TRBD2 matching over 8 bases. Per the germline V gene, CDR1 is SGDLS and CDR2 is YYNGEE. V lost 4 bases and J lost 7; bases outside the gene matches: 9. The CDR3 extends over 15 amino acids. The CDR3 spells CASSPMAGGGGELFF. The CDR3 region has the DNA TGTGCCAGCAGCCCTATGGCGGGGGGTGGCGGGGAGCTGTTTTTT.

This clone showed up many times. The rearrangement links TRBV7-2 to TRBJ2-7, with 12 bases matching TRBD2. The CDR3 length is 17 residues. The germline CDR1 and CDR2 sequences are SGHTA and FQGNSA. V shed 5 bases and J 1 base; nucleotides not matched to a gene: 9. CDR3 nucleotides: TGTGCCAGCAGCCCACCTAGCGGGGGGGCCATATCCTACGAGCAGTACTTC. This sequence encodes CASSPPSGGAISYEQYF.

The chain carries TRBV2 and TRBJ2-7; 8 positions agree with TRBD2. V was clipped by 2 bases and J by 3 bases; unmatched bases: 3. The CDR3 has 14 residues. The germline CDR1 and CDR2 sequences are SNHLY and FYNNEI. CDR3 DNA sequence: TGTGCCAGCAGTGAACGGGGGGGGTACTACGAGCAGTACTTC. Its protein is CASSERGGYYEQYF.